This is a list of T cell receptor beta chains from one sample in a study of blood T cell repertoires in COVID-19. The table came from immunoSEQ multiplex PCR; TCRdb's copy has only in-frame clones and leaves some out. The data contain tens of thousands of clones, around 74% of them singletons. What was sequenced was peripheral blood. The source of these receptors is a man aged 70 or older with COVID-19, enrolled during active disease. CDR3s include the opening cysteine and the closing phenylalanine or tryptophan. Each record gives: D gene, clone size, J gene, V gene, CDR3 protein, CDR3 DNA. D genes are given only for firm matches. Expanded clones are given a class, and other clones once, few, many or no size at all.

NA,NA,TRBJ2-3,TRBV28,CASSLVADTQYF,TGTGCCAGCAGTTTGGTAGCAGATACGCAGTATTTT
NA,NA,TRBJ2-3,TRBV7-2,CASSLAANPDTQYF,TGTGCCAGCAGCTTAGCGGCCAATCCAGATACGCAGTATTTT
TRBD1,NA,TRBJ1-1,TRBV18,CASSLGAPTGTEAFF,TGTGCCAGCTCCTTGGGAGCCCCGACAGGGACTGAAGCTTTCTTT
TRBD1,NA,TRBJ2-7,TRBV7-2,CASSSQATTGAYEQYF,TGTGCCAGCAGCTCGCAAGCTACTACAGGGGCCTACGAGCAGTACTTC
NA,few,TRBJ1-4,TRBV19,CASSRSRDEKLFF,TGTGCCAGTAGTCGCTCTCGGGATGAAAAACTGTTTTTT
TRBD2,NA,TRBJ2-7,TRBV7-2,CASSLGSGMSYEQYF,TGTGCCAGCAGCTTAGGTAGCGGGATGTCCTACGAGCAGTACTTC
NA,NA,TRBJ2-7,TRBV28,CASSLLASEQYF,TGTGCCAGCAGTTTATTGGCTTCCGAGCAGTACTTC
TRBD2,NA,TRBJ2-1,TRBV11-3,CASSLGGLAGALVGDNEQFF,TGTGCCAGCAGCTTAGGTGGGCTAGCGGGAGCTCTGGTGGGTGACAATGAGCAGTTCTTC
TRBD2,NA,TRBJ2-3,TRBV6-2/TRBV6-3,CASSSPSAGWGDTQYF,TGTGCCAGCAGTTCCCCCTCAGCGGGGTGGGGAGATACGCAGTATTTT
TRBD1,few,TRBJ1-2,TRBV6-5,CASRLGQAYGYTF,TGTGCCAGCAGATTAGGACAGGCCTATGGCTACACCTTC
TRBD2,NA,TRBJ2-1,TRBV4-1,CASSHTSGRDNEQFF,TGCGCCAGCAGCCATACTAGCGGGAGAGACAATGAGCAGTTCTTC
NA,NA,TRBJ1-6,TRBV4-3,CASSQWGPGSSYNSPLHF,TGCGCCAGCAGCCAATGGGGCCCCGGGAGCTCCTATAATTCACCCCTCCACTTT
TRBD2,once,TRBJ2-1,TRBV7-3,CASSLGGGPSNEQFF,TGTGCCAGCAGCTTAGGGGGAGGGCCGTCGAATGAGCAGTTCTTC
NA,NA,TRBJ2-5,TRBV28,CASTPVQGGTQYF,TGTGCCAGCACCCCTGTCCAGGGAGGGACCCAGTACTTC
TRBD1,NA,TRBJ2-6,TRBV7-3,CASSSGQGVTGANVLTF,TGTGCCAGCAGCTCGGGACAGGGCGTTACAGGGGCCAACGTCCTGACTTTC
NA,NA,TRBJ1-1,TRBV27,CASSPRQNTEAFF,TGTGCCAGCAGTCCTCGACAGAACACTGAAGCTTTCTTT
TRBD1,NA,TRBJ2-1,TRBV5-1,CASSVGTGGFNEQFF,TGCGCCAGCAGCGTCGGGACAGGGGGCTTCAATGAGCAGTTCTTC
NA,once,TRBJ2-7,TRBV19,CASSIARLSYEQYF,TGTGCCAGTAGTATTGCCAGATTATCCTACGAGCAGTACTTC
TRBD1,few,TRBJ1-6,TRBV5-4,CASSLDLGTGVGSPLHF,TGTGCCAGCAGCTTGGATTTAGGGACAGGGGTGGGATCACCCCTCCACTTT
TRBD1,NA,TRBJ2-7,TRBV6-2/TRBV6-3,CASSLTGWGYEQYF,TGTGCCAGCAGTCTGACAGGGTGGGGATACGAGCAGTACTTC
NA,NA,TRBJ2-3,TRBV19,CASSDSPTTDTQYF,TGTGCCAGTTCAGACAGCCCTACGACAGATACGCAGTATTTT
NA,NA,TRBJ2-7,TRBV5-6,CASSGGGLGRYEQYF,TGTGCCAGCAGCGGAGGGGGCTTAGGAAGATACGAGCAGTACTTC
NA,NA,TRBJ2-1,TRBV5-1,CASSLFGNSYNEQFF,TGCGCCAGCAGCTTGTTCGGGAACTCCTACAATGAGCAGTTCTTC
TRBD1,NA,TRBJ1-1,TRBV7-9,CASSHWTGEAFF,TGTGCCAGCAGCCACTGGACAGGGGAGGCTTTCTTT
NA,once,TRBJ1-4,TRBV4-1,CASSQSYSSTNEKLFF,TGCGCCAGCAGCCAATCATACTCCTCAACTAATGAAAAACTGTTTTTT
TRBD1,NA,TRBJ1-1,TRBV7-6,CASSPRRDRFYTEAFF,TGTGCCAGCAGCCCTAGACGGGACAGGTTCTATACTGAAGCTTTCTTT
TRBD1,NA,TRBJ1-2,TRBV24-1,CATSESPGQGSFPGYGYTF,TGTGCCACCAGTGAGTCTCCAGGACAGGGGTCTTTCCCGGGGTATGGCTACACCTTC
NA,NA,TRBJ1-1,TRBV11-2,CASSLNRVNTEAFF,TGTGCCAGCAGCTTAAACAGAGTGAACACTGAAGCTTTCTTT
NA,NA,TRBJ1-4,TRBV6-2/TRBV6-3,CASSYSPTGYNEKLFF,TGTGCCAGCAGTTACTCGCCGACGGGATATAATGAAAAACTGTTTTTT
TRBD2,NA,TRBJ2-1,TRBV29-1,CSATGGALYNEQFF,TGCAGCGCCACGGGGGGGGCCCTCTACAATGAGCAGTTCTTC
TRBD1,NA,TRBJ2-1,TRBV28,CASSRDRGRTDEQFF,TGTGCCAGCAGCCGGGACAGGGGACGGACGGATGAGCAGTTCTTC
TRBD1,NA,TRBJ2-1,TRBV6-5,CACQGQGRNEQFF,TGTGCCTGCCAGGGACAGGGACGGAATGAGCAGTTCTTC
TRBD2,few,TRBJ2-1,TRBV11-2,CASSSQRTSGFFYNEQFF,TGTGCCAGCAGCTCCCAGAGGACTAGCGGGTTCTTCTACAATGAGCAGTTCTTC
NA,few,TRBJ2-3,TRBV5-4,CASSPGVAEDTQYF,TGTGCCAGCAGCCCCGGGGTAGCGGAAGATACGCAGTATTTT
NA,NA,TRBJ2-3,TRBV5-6,CASSIKGTDTQYF,TGTGCCAGCAGCATCAAGGGGACAGATACGCAGTATTTT
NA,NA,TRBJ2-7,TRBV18,CASSPPTSYEQYF,TGTGCCAGCTCACCCCCGACTAGCTACGAGCAGTACTTC
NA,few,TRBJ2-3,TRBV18,CASSPSEAARRTDTQYF,TGTGCCAGCTCACCCTCTGAGGCAGCAAGAAGGACAGATACGCAGTATTTT
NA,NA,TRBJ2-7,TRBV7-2,CASSLGVSGSSYEQYF,TGTGCCAGCAGCTTAGGGGTAAGCGGGTCGTCCTACGAGCAGTACTTC
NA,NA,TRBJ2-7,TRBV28,CASSLTGLSSQYF,TGTGCCAGCAGTTTGACGGGACTGAGTTCGCAGTACTTC
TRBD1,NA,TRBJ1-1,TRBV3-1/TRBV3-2,CASSQDPFGTGGYFAEAFF,TGTGCCAGCAGCCAAGATCCGTTCGGGACAGGGGGTTACTTCGCTGAAGCTTTCTTT
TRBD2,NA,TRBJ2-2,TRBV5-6,CASSPTTSGSTDTGELFF,TGTGCCAGCAGCCCTACCACTAGCGGGAGTACGGACACCGGGGAGCTGTTTTTT
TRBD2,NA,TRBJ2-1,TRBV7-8,CASSPVASGIGNEQFF,TGTGCCAGCAGCCCTGTAGCCAGCGGGATTGGCAATGAGCAGTTCTTC
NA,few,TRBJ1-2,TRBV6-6,CASSYSHTGNYGYTF,TGTGCCAGCAGTTACTCCCACACAGGAAACTATGGCTACACCTTC